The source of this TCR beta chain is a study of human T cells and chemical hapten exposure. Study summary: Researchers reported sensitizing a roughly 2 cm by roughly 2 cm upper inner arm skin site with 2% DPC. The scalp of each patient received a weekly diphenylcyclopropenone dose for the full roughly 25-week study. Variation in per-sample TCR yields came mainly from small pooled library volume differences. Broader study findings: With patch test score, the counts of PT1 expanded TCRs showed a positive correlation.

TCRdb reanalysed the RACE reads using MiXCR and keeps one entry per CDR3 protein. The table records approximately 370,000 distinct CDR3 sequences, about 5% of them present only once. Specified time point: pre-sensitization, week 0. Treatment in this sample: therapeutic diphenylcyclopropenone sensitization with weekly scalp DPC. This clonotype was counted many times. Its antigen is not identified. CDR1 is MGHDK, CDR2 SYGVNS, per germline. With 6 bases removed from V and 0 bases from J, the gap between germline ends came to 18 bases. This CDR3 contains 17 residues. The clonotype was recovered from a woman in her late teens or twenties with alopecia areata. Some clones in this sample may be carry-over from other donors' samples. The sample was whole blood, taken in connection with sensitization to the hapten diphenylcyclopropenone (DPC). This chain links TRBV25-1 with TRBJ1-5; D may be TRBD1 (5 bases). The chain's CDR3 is CASSSGQGPYSNQPQHF. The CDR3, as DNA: TGTGCCAGCAGCTCCGGCCAGGGACCCTATAGCAATCAGCCCCAGCATTTT. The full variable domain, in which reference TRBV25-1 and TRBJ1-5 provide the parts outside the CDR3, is EADIYQTPRYLVIGTGKKITLECSQTMGHDKMYWYQQDPGMELHLIHYSYGVNSTEKGDLSSESTVSRIRTEHFPLTLESARPSHTSQYLCASSSGQGPYSNQPQHFGDGTRLSIL.